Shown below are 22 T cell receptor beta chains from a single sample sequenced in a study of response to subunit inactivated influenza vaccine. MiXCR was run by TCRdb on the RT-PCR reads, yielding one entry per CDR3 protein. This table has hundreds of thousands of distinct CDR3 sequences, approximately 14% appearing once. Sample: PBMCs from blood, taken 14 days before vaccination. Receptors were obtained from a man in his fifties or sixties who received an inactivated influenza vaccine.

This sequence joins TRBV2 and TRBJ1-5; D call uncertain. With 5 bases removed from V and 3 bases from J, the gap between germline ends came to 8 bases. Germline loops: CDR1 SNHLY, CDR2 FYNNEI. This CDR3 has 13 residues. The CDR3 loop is CASSRQPNQPQHF. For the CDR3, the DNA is TGTGCCAGCAGTCGACAACCCAATCAGCCCCAGCATTTT.

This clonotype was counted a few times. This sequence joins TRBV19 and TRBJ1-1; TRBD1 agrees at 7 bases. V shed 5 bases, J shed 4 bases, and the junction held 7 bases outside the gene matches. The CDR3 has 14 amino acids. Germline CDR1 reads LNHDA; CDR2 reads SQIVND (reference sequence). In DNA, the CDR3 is TGTGCCAGTAGTTCCTTGACAGGGATCACTGAAGCTTTCTTT. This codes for CASSSLTGITEAFF.

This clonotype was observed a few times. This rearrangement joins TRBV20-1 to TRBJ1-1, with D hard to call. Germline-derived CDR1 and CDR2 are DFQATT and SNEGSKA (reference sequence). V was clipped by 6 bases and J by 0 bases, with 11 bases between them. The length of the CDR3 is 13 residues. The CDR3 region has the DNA TGCAGTGCGTACAGAGACTTGAACACTGAAGCTTTCTTT. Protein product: CSAYRDLNTEAFF.

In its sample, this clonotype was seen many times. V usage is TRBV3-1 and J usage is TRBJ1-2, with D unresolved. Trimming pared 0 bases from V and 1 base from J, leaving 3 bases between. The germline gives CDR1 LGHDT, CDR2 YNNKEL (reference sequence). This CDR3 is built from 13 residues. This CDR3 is CASSQDSNYGYTF. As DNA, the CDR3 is TGTGCCAGCAGCCAAGACAGTAACTATGGCTACACCTTC.

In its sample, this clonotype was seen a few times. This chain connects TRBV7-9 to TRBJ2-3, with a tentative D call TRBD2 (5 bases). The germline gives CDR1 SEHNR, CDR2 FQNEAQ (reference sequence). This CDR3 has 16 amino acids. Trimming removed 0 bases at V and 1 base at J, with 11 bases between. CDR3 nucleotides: TGTGCCAGCAGCTTAGCCCTACCCGGGGGCACAGATACGCAGTATTTT. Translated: CASSLALPGGTDTQYF. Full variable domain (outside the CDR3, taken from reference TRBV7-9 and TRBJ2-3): DTGVSQNPRHKITKRGQNVTFRCDPISEHNRLYWYRQTLGQGPEFLTYFQNEAQLEKSRLLSDRFSAERPKGSFSTLEIQRTEQGDSAMYLCASSLALPGGTDTQYFGPGTRLTVL.

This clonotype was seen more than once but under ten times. The CDR3 loop reads CASSLGRWGGADTQYF. The CDR3 DNA reads TGTGCCAGCAGCTTAGGACGGTGGGGAGGGGCAGATACGCAGTATTTT. The chain carries TRBV11-2 and TRBJ2-3, with 7 bases fitting TRBD2. This CDR3 contains 16 residues. Per germline, CDR1 SGHAT and CDR2 FQNNGV. Trimming removed 1 base from V and 4 bases from J; junction bases left unmatched: 8.

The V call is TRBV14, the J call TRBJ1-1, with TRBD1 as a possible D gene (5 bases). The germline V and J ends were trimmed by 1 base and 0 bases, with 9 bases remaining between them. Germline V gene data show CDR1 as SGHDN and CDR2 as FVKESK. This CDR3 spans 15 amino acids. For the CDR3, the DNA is TGTGCCAGCAGCCAAGGACAGACCATGAACACTGAAGCTTTCTTT. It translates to CASSQGQTMNTEAFF.

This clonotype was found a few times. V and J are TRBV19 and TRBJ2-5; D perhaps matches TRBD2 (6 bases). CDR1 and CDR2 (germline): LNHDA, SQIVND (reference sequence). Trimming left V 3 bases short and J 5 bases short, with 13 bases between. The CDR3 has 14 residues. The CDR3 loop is CASSIQLAWETQYF. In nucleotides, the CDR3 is TGTGCCAGTAGTATTCAGCTAGCGTGGGAGACCCAGTACTTC.

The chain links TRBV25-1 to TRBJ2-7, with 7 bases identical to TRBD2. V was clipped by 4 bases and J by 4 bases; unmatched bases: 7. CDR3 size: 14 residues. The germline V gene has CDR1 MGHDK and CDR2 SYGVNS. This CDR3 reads CASSGQRGRYEQYF. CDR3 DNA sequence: TGTGCCAGCAGTGGACAGCGGGGTAGATACGAGCAGTACTTC.

The DNA for the CDR3 is TGCGCCAGCAGCTTGGGACAGCGACCCAATGAGCAGTTCTTC. It yields the protein CASSLGQRPNEQFF. J is TRBJ2-1 and V is TRBV5-1, with a tentative D call TRBD1 (5 bases). The CDR3 runs 14 residues. The V end lost 0 bases, the J end lost 6 bases, and 10 bases lay between the germline ends. Germline loops: CDR1 SGHRS, CDR2 YFSETQ.

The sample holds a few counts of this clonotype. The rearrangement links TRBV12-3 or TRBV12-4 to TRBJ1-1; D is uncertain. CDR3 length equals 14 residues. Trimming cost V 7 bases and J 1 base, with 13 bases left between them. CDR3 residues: CASISRHRNTEAFF. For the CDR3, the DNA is TGTGCCAGCATCTCGCGTCACAGGAACACTGAAGCTTTCTTT.

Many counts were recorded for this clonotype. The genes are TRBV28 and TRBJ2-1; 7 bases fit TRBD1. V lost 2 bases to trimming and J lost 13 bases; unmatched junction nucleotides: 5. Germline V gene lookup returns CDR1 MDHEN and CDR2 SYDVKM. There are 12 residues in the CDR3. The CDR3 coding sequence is TGTGCCAGCAGTTTAACGGACAGGTCCCAGTTCTTC. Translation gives CASSLTDRSQFF.

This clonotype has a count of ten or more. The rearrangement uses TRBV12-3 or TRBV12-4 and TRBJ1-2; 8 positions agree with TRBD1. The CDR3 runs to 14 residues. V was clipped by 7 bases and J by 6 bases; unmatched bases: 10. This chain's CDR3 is CASNRQGAWDGYTF. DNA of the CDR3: TGTGCCAGCAACCGCCAGGGGGCATGGGATGGCTACACCTTC.

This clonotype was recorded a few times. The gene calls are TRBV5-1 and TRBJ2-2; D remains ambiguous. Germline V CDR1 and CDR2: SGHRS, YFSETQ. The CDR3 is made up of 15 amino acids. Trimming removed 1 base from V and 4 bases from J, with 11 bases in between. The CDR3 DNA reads TGCGCCAGCAGCTTGAGGCAGGCCGGCACCGGGGAGCTGTTTTTT. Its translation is CASSLRQAGTGELFF.

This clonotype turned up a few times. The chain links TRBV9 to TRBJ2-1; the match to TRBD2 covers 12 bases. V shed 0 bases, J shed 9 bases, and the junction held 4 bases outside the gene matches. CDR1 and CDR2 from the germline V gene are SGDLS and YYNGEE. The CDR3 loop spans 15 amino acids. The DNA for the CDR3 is TGTGCCAGCAGCGTAGCTAGCGGGAGGGCCGGTGAGCAGTTCTTC. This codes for CASSVASGRAGEQFF.

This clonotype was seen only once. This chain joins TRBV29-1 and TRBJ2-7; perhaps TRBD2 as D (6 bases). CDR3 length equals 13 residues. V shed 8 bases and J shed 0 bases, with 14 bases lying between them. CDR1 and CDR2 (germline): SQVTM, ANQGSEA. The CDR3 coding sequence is TGCAGCACCAGAAGGGGAGGCTCCTACGAGCAGTACTTC. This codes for CSTRRGGSYEQYF.

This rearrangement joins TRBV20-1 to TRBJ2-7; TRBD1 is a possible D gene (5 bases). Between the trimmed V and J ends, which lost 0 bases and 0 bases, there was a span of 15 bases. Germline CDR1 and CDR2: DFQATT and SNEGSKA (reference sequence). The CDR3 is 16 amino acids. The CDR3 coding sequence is TGCAGTGCTAGAGAGACGCCGAGACAGAGCTCCTACGAGCAGTACTTC. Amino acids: CSARETPRQSSYEQYF.

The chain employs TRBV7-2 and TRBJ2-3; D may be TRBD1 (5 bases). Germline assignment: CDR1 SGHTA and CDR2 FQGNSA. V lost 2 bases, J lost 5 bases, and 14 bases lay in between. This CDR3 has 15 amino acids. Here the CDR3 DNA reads TGTGCCAGCAGCTTACCCCCTAGGGGCGAAGATACGCAGTATTTT. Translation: CASSLPPRGEDTQYF.

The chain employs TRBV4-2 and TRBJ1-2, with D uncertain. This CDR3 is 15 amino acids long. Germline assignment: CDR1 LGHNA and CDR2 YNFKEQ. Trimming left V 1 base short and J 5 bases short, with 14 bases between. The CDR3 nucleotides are TGTGCCAGCAGCCAAGGGACTAATGATCCTTATGGCTACACCTTC. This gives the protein CASSQGTNDPYGYTF.

The CDR3 is CASSDTRTGSTIQYF. The CDR3 DNA is TGTGCCAGCAGTGATACTAGGACAGGGAGTACCATTCAGTACTTC. The rearrangement joins TRBV25-1 to TRBJ2-4; 8 positions match TRBD1. CDR1 is MGHDK and CDR2 is SYGVNS in the germline V gene. The V segment lost 3 bases and the J segment 9 bases; nucleotides outside the gene matches: 10. The CDR3 is made up of 15 amino acids.

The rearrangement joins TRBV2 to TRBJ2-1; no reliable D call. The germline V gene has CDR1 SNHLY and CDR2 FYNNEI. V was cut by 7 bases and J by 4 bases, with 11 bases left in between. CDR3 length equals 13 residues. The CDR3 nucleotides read TGTGCCAGCAAGGGCGGCACGTACAATGAGCAGTTCTTC. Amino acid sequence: CASKGGTYNEQFF.

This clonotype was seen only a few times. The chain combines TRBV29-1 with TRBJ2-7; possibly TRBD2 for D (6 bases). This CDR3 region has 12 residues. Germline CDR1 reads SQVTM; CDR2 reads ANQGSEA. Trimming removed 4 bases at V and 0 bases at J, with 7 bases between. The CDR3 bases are TGCAGCGTTGGGGGGGTCTCCTACGAGCAGTACTTC. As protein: CSVGGVSYEQYF.